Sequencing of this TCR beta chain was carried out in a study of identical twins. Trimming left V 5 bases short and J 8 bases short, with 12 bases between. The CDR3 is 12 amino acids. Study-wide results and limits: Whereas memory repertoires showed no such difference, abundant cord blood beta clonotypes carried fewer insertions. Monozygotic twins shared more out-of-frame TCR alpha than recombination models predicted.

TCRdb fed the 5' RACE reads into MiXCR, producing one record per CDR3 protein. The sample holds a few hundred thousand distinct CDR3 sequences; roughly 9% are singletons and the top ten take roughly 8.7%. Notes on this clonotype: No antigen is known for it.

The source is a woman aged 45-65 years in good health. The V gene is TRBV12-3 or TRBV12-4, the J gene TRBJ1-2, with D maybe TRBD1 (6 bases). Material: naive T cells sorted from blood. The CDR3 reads CASSERGGGYTF. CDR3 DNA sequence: TGTGCCAGCAGTGAAAGGGGGGGAGGCTACACCTTC.